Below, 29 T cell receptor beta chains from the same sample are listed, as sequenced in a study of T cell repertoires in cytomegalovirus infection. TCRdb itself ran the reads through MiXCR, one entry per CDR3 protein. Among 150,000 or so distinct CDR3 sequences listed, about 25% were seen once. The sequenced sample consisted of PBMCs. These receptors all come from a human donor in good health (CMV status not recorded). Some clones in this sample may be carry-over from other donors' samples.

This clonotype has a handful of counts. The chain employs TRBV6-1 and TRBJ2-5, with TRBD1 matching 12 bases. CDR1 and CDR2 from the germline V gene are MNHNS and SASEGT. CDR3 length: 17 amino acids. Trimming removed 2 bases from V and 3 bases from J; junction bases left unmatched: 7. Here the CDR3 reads CASSEPSGTGGEETQYF. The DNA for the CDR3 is TGTGCCAGCAGTGAACCCTCCGGGACAGGGGGCGAAGAGACCCAGTACTTC.

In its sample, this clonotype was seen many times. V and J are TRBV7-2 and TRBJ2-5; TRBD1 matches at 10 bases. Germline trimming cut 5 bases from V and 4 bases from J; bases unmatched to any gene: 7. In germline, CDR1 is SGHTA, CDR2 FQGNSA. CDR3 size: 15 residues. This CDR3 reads CASSPRDRGGETQYF. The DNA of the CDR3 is TGTGCCAGCAGCCCTCGGGACAGGGGAGGAGAGACCCAGTACTTC.

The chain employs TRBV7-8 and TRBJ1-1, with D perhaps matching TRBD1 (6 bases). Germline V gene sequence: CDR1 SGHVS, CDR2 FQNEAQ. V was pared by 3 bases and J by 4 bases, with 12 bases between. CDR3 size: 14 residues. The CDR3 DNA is TGTGCCAGCAGCTTCAATTCGGGGGCCACTGAAGCTTTCTTT. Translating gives CASSFNSGATEAFF.

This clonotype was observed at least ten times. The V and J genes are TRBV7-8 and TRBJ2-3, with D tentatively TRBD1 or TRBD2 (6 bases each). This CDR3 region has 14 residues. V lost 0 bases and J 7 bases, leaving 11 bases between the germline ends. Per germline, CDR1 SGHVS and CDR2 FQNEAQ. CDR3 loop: CASSLAGGLNTQYF. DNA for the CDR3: TGTGCCAGCAGCTTAGCGGGGGGCCTAAATACGCAGTATTTT.

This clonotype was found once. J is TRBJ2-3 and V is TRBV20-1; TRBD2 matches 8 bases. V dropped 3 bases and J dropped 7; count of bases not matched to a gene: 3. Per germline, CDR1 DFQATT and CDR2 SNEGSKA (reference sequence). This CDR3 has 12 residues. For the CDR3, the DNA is TGCAGTGCTAGCGGGGGGGCGAATACGCAGTATTTT. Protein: CSASGGANTQYF.

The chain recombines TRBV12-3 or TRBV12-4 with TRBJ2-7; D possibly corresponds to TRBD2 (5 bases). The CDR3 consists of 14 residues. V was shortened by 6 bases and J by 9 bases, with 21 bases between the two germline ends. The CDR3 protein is CASSLDSTLAMQYF. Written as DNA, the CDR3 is TGTGCCAGCAGCCTGGACTCCACTCTTGCGATGCAGTACTTC.

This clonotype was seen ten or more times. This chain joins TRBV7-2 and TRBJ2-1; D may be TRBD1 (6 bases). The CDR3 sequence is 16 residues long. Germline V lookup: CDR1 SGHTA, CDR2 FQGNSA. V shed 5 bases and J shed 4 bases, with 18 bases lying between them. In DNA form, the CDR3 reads TGTGCCAGCAGCCGCAGTCTGAGACAGGAGTACAATGAGCAGTTCTTC. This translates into CASSRSLRQEYNEQFF.

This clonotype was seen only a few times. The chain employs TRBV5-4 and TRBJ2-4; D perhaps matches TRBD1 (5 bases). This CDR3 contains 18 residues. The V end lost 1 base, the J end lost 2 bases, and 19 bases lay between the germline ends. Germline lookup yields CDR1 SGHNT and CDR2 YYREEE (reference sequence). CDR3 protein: CASSLSPLRGTSKNIQYF. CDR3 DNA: TGTGCCAGCAGCTTGTCTCCACTAAGGGGAACATCCAAAAACATTCAGTACTTC.

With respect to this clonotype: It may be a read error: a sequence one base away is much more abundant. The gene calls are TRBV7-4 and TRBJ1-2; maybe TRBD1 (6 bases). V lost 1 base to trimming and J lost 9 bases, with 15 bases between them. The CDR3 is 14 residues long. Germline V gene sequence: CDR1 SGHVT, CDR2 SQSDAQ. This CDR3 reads CASSLDPHRARYTF. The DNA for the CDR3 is TGTGCCAGCAGCTTAGACCCCCACAGGGCTCGCTACACCTTC.

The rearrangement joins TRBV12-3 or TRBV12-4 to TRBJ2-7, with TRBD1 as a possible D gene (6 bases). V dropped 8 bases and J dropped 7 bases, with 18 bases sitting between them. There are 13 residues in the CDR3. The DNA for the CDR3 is TGTGCCAGCGGCGGACAGAGCTTGAGAGAGCAGTACTTC. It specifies CASGGQSLREQYF.

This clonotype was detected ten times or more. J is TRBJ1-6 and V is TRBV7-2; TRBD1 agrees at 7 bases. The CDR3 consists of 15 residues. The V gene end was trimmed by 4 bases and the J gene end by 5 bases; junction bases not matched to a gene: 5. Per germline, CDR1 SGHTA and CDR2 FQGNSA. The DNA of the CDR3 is TGTGCCAGCAGCTCGACAGGGACAAATAATTCACCCCTCCACTTT. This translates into CASSSTGTNNSPLHF. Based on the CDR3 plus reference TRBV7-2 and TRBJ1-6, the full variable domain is GAGVSQSPSNKVTEKGKDVELRCDPISGHTALYWYRQSLGQGLEFLIYFQGNSAPDKSGLPSDRFSAERTGGSVSTLTIQRTQQEDSAVYLCASSSTGTNNSPLHFGNGTRLTVT.

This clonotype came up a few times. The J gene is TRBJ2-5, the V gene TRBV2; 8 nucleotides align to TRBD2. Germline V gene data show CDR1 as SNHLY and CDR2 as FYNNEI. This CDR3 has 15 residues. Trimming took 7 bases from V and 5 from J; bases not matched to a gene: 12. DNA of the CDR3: TGTGCCAGCACCCCGCGCGGGATAGCGGGGGAGACCCAGTACTTC. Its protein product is CASTPRGIAGETQYF.

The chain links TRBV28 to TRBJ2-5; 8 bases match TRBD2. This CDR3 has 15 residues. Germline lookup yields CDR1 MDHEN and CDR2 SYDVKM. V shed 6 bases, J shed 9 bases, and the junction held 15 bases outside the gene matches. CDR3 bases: TGTGCCAGCAGACGGGGGGGGGGCGCGGGTCTGGCCCAGTACTTC. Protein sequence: CASRRGGGAGLAQYF. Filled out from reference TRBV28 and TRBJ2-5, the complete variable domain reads DVKVTQSSRYLVKRTGEKVFLECVQDMDHENMFWYRQDPGLGLRLIYFSYDVKMKEKGDIPEGYSVSREKKERFSLILESASTNQTSMYLCASRRGGGAGLAQYFGPGTRLLVL.

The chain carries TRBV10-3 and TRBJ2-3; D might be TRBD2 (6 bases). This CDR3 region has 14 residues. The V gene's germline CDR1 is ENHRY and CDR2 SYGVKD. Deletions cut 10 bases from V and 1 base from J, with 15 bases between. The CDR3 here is CATKEGGGTDTQYF. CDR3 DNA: TGTGCCACGAAAGAGGGCGGGGGCACAGATACGCAGTATTTT.

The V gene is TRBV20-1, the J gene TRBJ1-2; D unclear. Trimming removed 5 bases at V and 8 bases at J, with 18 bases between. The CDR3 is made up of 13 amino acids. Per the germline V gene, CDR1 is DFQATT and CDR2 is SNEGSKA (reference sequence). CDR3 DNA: TGCAGTGCTCCTGATCCCAAAGGATTAGGCTACACCTTC. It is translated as CSAPDPKGLGYTF.

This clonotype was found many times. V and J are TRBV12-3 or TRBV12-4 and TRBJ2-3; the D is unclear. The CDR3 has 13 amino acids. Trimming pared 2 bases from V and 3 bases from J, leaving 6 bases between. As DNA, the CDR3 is TGTGCCAGCAGTTTATACCTGACAGATACGCAGTATTTT. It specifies CASSLYLTDTQYF.

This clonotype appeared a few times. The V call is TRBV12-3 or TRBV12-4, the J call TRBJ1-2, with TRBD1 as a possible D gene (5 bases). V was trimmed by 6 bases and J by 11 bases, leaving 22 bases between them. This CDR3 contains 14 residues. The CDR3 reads CASRSAGTQIGYTF. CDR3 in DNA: TGTGCCAGCAGATCCGCCGGGACCCAGATAGGGTACACCTTC.

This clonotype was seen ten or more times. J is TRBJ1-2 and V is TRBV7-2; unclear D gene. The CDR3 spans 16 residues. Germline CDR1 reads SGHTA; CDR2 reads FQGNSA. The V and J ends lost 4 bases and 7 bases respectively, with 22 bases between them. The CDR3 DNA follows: TGTGCCAGCAGCTCACGATCCGGGCCAATCTCCGCTGGCTACACCTTC. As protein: CASSSRSGPISAGYTF.

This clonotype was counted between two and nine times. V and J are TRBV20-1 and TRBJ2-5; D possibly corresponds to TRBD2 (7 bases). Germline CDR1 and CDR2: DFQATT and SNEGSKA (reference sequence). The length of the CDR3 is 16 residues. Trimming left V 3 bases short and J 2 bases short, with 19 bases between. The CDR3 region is CSASNAGAPLQETQYF. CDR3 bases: TGCAGTGCTAGTAACGCGGGGGCCCCGCTTCAAGAGACCCAGTACTTC.

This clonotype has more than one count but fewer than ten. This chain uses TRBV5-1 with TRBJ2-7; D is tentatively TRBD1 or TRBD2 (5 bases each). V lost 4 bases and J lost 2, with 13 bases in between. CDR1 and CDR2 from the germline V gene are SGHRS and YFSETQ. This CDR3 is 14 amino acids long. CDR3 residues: CASSRDAETYEQYF. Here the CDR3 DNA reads TGCGCCAGCAGCCGGGACGCAGAAACCTACGAGCAGTACTTC. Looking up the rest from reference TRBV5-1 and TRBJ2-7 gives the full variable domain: KAGVTQTPRYLIKTRGQQVTLSCSPISGHRSVSWYQQTPGQGLQFLFEYFSETQRNKGNFPGRFSGRQFSNSRSEMNVSTLELGDSALYLCASSRDAETYEQYFGPGTRLTVT.

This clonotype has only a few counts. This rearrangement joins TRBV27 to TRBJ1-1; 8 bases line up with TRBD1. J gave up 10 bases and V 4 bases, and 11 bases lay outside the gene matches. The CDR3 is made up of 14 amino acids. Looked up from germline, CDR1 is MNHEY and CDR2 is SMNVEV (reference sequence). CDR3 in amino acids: CASSSNLGQGVAFF. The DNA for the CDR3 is TGTGCCAGCAGTTCAAACCTTGGACAGGGAGTAGCTTTCTTT.

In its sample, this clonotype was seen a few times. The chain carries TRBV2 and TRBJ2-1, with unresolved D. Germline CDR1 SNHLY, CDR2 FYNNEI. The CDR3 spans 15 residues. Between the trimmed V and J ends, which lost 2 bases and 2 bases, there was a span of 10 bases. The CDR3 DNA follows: TGTGCCAGCAGTGAAAAGGCGCCCCCCTACAATGAGCAGTTCTTC. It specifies CASSEKAPPYNEQFF.

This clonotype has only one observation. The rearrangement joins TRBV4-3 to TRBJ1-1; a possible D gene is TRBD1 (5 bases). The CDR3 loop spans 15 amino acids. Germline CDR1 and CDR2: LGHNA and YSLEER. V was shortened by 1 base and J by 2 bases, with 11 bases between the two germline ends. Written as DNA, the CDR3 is TGCGCCAGCAGCCAAGGCTCCCGGGACAACACTGAAGCTTTCTTT. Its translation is CASSQGSRDNTEAFF.

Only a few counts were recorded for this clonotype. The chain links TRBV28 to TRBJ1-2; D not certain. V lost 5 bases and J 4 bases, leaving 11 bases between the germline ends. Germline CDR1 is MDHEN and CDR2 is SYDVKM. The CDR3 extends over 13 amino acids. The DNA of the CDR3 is TGTGCCAGCAGTATAACGGGCCTCTATGGCTACACCTTC. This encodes CASSITGLYGYTF.

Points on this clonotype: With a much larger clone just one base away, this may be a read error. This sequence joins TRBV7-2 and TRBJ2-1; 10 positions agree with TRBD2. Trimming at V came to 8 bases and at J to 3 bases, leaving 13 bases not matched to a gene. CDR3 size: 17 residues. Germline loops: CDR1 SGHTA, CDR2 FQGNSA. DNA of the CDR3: TGTGCCAGCGGCACCCGCTCTAGCGGGAGAAGCTACAATGAGCAGTTCTTC. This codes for CASGTRSSGRSYNEQFF. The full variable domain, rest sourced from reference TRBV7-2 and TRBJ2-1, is GAGVSQSPSNKVTEKGKDVELRCDPISGHTALYWYRQSLGQGLEFLIYFQGNSAPDKSGLPSDRFSAERTGGSVSTLTIQRTQQEDSAVYLCASGTRSSGRSYNEQFFGPGTRLTVL.

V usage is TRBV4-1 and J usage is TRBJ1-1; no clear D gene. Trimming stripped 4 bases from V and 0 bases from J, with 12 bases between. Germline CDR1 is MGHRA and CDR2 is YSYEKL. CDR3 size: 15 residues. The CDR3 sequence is CASSPGESMNTEAFF. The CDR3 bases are TGCGCCAGCAGCCCCGGGGAGTCAATGAACACTGAAGCTTTCTTT.

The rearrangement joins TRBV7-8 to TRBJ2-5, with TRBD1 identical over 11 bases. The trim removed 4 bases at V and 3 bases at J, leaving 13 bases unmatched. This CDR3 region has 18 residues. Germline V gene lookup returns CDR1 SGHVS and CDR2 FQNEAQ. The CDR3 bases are TGTGCCAGCAGCTCCGGGACGGGGACAGGGGGGACCAAAGAGACCCAGTACTTC. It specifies CASSSGTGTGGTKETQYF. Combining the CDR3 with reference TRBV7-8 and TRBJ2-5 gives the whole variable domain GAGVSQSPRYKVAKRGQDVALRCDPISGHVSLFWYQQALGQGPEFLTYFQNEAQLDKSGLPSDRFFAERPEGSVSTLKIQRTQQEDSAVYLCASSSGTGTGGTKETQYFGPGTRLLVL.

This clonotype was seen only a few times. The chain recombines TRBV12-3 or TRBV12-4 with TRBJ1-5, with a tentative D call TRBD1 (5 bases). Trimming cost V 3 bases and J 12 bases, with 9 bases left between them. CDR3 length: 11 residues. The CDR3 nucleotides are TGTGCCAGCAGTTTGCGGGGGAGCCAGCATTTT. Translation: CASSLRGSQHF.

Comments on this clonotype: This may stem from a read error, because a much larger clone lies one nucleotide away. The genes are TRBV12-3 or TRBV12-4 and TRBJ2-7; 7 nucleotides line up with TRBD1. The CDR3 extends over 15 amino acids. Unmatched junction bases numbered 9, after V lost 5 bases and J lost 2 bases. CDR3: CASSPLGGCAYEQYF. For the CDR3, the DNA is TGTGCCAGCAGTCCCCTAGGGGGCTGTGCCTACGAGCAGTACTTC.